This T cell receptor beta chain came from a study of CD8+ T cells in alopecia areata. As to treatment: oral pan-JAK inhibitor, 5-10 mg twice daily. Germline CDR1 MNHEY, CDR2 SVGAGI. The germline V and J ends were trimmed by 7 bases and 2 bases, with 14 bases remaining between them. CDR3 length equals 14 residues. In each case, RNA was isolated and then reverse transcribed into cDNA as the sequencing template. Sequencing was performed with immunoSEQ multiplex PCR; in TCRdb, only in-frame clones are kept and a portion is missing. This table has about 160,000 clones, around 71% appearing once. The chain is built from TRBV6-5 and TRBJ1-1; D not resolved. The clonotype was recovered from a human donor with alopecia areata. Sample: CD4+ T cells sorted from blood, taken at week 4, from a patient treated with tofacitinib. This CDR3 is CASTSPGSNTEAFF. The CDR3 coding sequence is TGTGCCAGCACTAGTCCGGGGTCTAACACTGAAGCTTTCTTT.